This TCR beta chain emerged from a study of T cell repertoires in cytomegalovirus infection. TCRdb recomputed calls from the reads with MiXCR, one row per CDR3 protein. The sample includes 350,000 to 500,000 distinct CDR3 sequences, roughly 30% seen only once; the top ten take roughly 13%. This TCR was sampled from a human donor in good health (CMV status not recorded). Some clones in this sample may be carry-over from other donors' samples. Sequences were obtained from PBMCs.

This CDR3 reads CASGNLGGHQPQHF. The DNA for the CDR3 is TGTGCCAGCGGAAACCTTGGAGGCCATCAGCCCCAGCATTTT. The rearrangement joins TRBV28 to TRBJ1-5; no definite D call. This CDR3 contains 14 residues. The germline CDR1 and CDR2 sequences are MDHEN and SYDVKM. V dropped 8 bases and J dropped 5 bases, with 16 bases sitting between them.